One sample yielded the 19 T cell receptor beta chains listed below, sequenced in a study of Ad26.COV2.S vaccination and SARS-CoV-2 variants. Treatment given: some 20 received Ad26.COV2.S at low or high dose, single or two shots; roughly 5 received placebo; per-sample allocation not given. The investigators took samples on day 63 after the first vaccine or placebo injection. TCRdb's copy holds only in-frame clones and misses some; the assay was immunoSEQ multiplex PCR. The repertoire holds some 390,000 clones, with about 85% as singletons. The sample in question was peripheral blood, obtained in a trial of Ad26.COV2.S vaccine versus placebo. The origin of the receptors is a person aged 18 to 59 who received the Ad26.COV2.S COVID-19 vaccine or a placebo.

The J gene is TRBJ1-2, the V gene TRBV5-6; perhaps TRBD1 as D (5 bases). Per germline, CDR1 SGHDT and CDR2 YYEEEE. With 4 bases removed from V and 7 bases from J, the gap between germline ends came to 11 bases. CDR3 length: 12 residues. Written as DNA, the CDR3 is TGTGCCAGCAGCCGAGGGGACTTTGGCTACACCTTC. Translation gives CASSRGDFGYTF.

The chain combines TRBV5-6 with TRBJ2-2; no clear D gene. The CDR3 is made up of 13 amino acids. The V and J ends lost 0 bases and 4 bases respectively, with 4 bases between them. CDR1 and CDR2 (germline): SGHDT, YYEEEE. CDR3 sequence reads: CASSLAPTGELFF. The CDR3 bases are TGTGCCAGCAGCTTGGCCCCCACCGGGGAGCTGTTTTTT.

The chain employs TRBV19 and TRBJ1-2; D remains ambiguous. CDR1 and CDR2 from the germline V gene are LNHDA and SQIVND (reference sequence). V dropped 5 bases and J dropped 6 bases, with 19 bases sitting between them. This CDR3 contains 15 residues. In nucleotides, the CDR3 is TGTGCCAGTAGTTCCAGACGACAACCTAGGGATGGCTACACCTTC. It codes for CASSSRRQPRDGYTF.

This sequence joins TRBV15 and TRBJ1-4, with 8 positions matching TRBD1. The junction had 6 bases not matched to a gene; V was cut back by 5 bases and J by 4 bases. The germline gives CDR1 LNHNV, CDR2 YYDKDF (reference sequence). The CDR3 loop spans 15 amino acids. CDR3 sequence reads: CATSLDRGLNEKLFF. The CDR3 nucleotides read TGTGCCACCAGCTTAGACAGGGGACTTAATGAAAAACTGTTTTTT.

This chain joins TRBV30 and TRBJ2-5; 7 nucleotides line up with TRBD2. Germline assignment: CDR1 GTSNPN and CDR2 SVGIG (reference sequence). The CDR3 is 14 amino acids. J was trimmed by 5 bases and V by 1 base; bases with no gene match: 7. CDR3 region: CAWSGGREMETQYF. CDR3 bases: TGTGCCTGGAGTGGGGGGAGGGAGATGGAGACCCAGTACTTC.

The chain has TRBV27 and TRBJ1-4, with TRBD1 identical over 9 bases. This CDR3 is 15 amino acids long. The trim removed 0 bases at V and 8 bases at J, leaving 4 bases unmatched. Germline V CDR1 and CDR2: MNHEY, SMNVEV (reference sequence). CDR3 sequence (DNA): TGTGCCAGCAGTTTATCGACAGGGGGAAGCGAAAAACTGTTTTTT. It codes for CASSLSTGGSEKLFF.

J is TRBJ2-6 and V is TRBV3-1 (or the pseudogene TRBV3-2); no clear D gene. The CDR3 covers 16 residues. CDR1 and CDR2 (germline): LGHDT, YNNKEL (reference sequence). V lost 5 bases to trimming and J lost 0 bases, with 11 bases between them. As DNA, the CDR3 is TGTGCCAGCAGCTCGGCCGGTAGCTCTGGGGCCAACGTCCTGACTTTC. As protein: CASSSAGSSGANVLTF.

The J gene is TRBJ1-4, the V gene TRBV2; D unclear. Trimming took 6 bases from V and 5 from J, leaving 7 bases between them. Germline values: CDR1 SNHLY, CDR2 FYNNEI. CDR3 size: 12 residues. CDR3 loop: CASRRINEKLFF. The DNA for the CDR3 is TGTGCCAGCAGAAGGATAAATGAAAAACTGTTTTTT. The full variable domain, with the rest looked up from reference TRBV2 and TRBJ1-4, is EPEVTQTPSHQVTQMGQEVILRCVPISNHLYFYWYRQILGQKVEFLVSFYNNEISEKSEIFDDQFSVERPDGSNFTLKIRSTKLEDSAMYFCASRRINEKLFFGSGTQLSVL.

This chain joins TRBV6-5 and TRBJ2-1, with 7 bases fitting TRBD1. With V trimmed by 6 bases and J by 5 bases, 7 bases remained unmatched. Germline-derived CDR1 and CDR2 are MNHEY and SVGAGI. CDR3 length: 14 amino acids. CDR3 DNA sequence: TGTGCCAGCAGCCCCCGGGACAGACACAATGAGCAGTTCTTC. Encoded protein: CASSPRDRHNEQFF.

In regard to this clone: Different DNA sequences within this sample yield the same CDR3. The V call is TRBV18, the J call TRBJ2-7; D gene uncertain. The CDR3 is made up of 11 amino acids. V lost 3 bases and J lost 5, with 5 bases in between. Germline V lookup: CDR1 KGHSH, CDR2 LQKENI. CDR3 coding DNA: TGTGCCAGCTCACCGGGCGACGAGCAGTACTTC. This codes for CASSPGDEQYF.

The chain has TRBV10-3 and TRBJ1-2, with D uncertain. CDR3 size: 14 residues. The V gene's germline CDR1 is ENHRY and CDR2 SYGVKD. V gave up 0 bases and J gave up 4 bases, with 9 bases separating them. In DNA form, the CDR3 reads TGTGCCATCAGTGAGTCAGCTCAGATCTATGGCTACACCTTC. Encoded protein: CAISESAQIYGYTF.

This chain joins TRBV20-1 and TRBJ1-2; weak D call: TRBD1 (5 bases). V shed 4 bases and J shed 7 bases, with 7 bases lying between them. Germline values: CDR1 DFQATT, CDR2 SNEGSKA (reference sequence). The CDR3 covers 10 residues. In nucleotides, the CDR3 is TGCAGTGCTATTAGGGGTGGCTACACCTTC. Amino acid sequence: CSAIRGGYTF.

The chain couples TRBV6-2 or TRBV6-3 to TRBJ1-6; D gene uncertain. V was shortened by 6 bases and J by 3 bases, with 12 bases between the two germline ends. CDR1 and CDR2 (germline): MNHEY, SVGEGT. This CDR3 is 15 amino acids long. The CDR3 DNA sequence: TGTGCCAGCAGCCAAAGAAACCGCTATAATTCACCCCTCCACTTT. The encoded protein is CASSQRNRYNSPLHF.

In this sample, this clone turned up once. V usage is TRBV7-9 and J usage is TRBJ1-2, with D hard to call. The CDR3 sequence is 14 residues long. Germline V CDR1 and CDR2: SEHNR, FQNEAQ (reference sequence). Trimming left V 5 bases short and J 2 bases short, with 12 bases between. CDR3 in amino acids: CASSPASPNYGYTF. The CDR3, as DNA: TGTGCCAGCAGCCCTGCGTCACCGAACTATGGCTACACCTTC. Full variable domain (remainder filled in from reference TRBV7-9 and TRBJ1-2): DTGVSQNPRHKITKRGQNVTFRCDPISEHNRLYWYRQTLGQGPEFLTYFQNEAQLEKSRLLSDRFSAERPKGSFSTLEIQRTEQGDSAMYLCASSPASPNYGYTFGSGTRLTVV.

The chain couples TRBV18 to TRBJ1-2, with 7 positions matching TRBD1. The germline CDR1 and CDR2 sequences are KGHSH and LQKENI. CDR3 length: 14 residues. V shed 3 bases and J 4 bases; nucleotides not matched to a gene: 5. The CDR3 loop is CASSPGGGGYGYTF. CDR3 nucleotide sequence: TGTGCCAGCTCACCGGGAGGGGGCGGCTATGGCTACACCTTC.

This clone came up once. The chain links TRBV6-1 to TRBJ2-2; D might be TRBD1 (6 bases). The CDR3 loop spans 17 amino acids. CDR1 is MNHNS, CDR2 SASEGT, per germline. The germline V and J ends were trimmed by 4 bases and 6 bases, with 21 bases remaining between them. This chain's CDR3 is CASSGPGHPSIAGELFF. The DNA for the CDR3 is TGTGCCAGCAGTGGGCCGGGACATCCCTCAATCGCCGGGGAGCTGTTTTTT.

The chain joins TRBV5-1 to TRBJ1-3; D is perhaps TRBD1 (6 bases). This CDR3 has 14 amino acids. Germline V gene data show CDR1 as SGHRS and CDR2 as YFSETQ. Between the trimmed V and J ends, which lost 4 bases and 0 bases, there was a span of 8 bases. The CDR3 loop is CASSPGASGNTIYF. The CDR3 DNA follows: TGCGCCAGCAGCCCAGGGGCCTCTGGAAACACCATATATTTT. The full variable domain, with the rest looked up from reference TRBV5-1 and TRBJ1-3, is KAGVTQTPRYLIKTRGQQVTLSCSPISGHRSVSWYQQTPGQGLQFLFEYFSETQRNKGNFPGRFSGRQFSNSRSEMNVSTLELGDSALYLCASSPGASGNTIYFGEGSWLTVV.

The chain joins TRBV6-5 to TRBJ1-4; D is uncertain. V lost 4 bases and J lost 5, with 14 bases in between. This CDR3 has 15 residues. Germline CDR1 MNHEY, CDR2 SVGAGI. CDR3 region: CASSSLRHDNEKLFF. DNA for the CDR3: TGTGCCAGCAGTTCCCTCAGACATGACAATGAAAAACTGTTTTTT.

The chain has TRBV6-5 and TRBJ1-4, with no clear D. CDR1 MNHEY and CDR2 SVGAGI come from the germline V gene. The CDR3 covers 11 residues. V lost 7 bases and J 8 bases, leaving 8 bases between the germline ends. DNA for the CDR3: TGTGCCAGCACCCAAGGGGAAAAACTGTTTTTT. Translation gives CASTQGEKLFF.